The present entry profiles one T cell receptor (beta chain) with its context. This entry is derived from a study of blood T cell repertoires in COVID-19. In the study's own analysis: Reference gene primer amplification gave estimated nucleated cell counts. Repertoires were generated with immunoSEQ multiplex PCR, while TCRdb's copy carries only in-frame clones and drops some. Clone size and V and J calls were adopted from that table, with D and trimming inferred from the DNA. In the table there are tens of thousands of clones, about 86% of which are singletons. Sequenced sample: peripheral blood. The sequence came from a man older than 75 with active COVID-19.

CDR3 sequence (DNA): TGTGCCAGCCAGACAGGGCGCGATCAGCCCCAGCATTTT. Translating gives CASQTGRDQPQHF. This chain links TRBV2 with TRBJ1-5; 7 bases are shared with TRBD1. Germline V gives CDR1 SNHLY, CDR2 FYNNEI. The CDR3 covers 13 residues. The ends lost 8 bases at V and 5 bases at J; junction bases unmatched: 6. The full variable domain, completed using reference TRBV2 and TRBJ1-5, is EPEVTQTPSHQVTQMGQEVILRCVPISNHLYFYWYRQILGQKVEFLVSFYNNEISEKSEIFDDQFSVERPDGSNFTLKIRSTKLEDSAMYFCASQTGRDQPQHFGDGTRLSIL.